This is a list of T cell receptor beta chains from one sample in a study of shared clonotypes between healthy human individuals. Profiling relied on immunoSEQ multiplex PCR, and the TCRdb table lists in-frame clones only, not all of them. The sample consists of approximately 980,000 clones, around 80% of them appearing once. The sequenced sample was memory CD4+ T cells sorted from blood. The receptors stem from a man aged 18 to 35 in good health. The CDR3 runs from the conserved cysteine through the conserved F or W. A D gene is named only where the DNA matches it firmly. Clone size, where shown, is once, few, many, or a class for clones that have expanded.

j_gene	d_gene	abundance	v_gene	CDR3nt	CDR3aa
TRBJ2-3	NA	NA	TRBV18	TGTGCCAGCTCACCAAGGGACACAGATACGCAGTATTTT	CASSPRDTDTQYF
TRBJ2-5	TRBD2	NA	TRBV18	TGTGCCAGCTCACCACAAAGAAGTAGCGGGAGGGTAGAGACCCAGTACTTC	CASSPQRSSGRVETQYF
TRBJ2-1	NA	NA	TRBV7-8	TGTGCCAGCAGCCTCGAACAGAGCTCCTACAATGAGCAGTTCTTC	CASSLEQSSYNEQFF
TRBJ1-1	NA	NA	TRBV11-2	TGTGCCAGCAGCTTGAACATTAACATGAACACTGAAGCTTTCTTT	CASSLNINMNTEAFF
TRBJ1-6	NA	few	TRBV10-1	TGCGCCAGCAGTGAGTCCGGCGGCGTCCCTTATTCACCCCTCCACTTT	CASSESGGVPYSPLHF
TRBJ1-2	NA	NA	TRBV11-2	TGTGCCAGCAGCTTAGTTGGGGGACTCTATGGCTACACCTTC	CASSLVGGLYGYTF
TRBJ2-3	TRBD2	NA	TRBV10-3	TGTGCCATCAGTGAGTCGGGGCTAGCGGGACAACATACGCAGTATTTT	CAISESGLAGQHTQYF
TRBJ2-7	NA	NA	TRBV5-1	TGCGCCAGCAGCTTTACATTTCCCTACGAGCAGTACTTC	CASSFTFPYEQYF
TRBJ2-2	NA	NA	TRBV19	TGTGCCAGTAGTATCGGTAGGCCGGGCACCGGGGAGCTGTTTTTT	CASSIGRPGTGELFF
TRBJ1-6	NA	NA	TRBV21-1	TGTGCCAGCAGCAAAGCGAAGGGGCAGGTAGCTTTTCGGAATTCACCCCTCCACTTT	CASSKAKGQVAFRNSPLHF
TRBJ1-2	NA	NA	TRBV18	TGTGCCAGCTCATTCAAGGGATTTGGGTATGGCTACACCTTC	CASSFKGFGYGYTF
TRBJ1-1	TRBD1	NA	TRBV6-1	TGTGCCAGCAGTCCCGGACAGGGGGTCACTGAAGCTTTCTTT	CASSPGQGVTEAFF
TRBJ2-7	TRBD1	NA	TRBV28	TGTGCCAGCAGAGAACAGGGGAACCAGTACTTC	CASREQGNQYF
TRBJ2-5	NA	once	TRBV11-2	TGTGCCAGCAGCCGCTTGGAGGCTAGCTCAGGGGAGACCCAGTACTTC	CASSRLEASSGETQYF
TRBJ2-7	NA	few	TRBV7-5	TGTGCCGGACCGATAGCGGGAACGGGCGAGCAGTACTTC	CAGPIAGTGEQYF
TRBJ2-3	TRBD1	NA	TRBV6-1	TGTGCCAGCAGGGCGGGACAGGGAGACACAGATACGCAGTATTTT	CASRAGQGDTDTQYF
TRBJ1-4	NA	NA	TRBV10-3	TGTGCCAGTCAAACCGGGCAACACAATGAAAAACTGTTTTTT	CASQTGQHNEKLFF